One and the same sample provided the 20 T cell receptor beta chains below, sequenced in a study of blood T cell repertoires in COVID-19. Profiled with immunoSEQ multiplex PCR; TCRdb holds only in-frame clones, not every one. Of 65,000 to 70,000 clones listed, 60% to 80% are singletons. The sequencing input was peripheral blood. These receptors originate from a man aged 60-69 years with acute or convalescent COVID-19.

The chain combines TRBV11-2 with TRBJ2-5, with 8 nucleotides matching TRBD1. This CDR3 has 18 amino acids. Germline loops: CDR1 SGHAT, CDR2 FQNNGV. J gave up 5 bases and V 5 bases, and 19 bases lay outside the gene matches. CDR3 in DNA: TGTGCCAGCAGCCCCCCCTGGGGTCAGGGGGCGGGAAGGGAGACCCAGTACTTC. Translation gives CASSPPWGQGAGRETQYF. The full variable domain, completed using reference TRBV11-2 and TRBJ2-5, is EAGVAQSPRYKIIEKRQSVAFWCNPISGHATLYWYQQILGQGPKLLIQFQNNGVVDDSQLPKDRFSAERLKGVDSTLKIQPAKLEDSAVYLCASSPPWGQGAGRETQYFGPGTRLLVL.

This clone was counted at least ten times. V is TRBV4-2 and J is TRBJ1-1; 8 nucleotides line up with TRBD1. Germline trimming cut 7 bases from V and 5 bases from J; bases unmatched to any gene: 9. The CDR3 sequence is 14 residues long. CDR1 LGHNA and CDR2 YNFKEQ come from the germline V gene. The CDR3 region has the DNA TGTGCCAGCAACTCAGGGGGCGCGGGAACTGAAGCTTTCTTT. This encodes CASNSGGAGTEAFF.

The chain employs TRBV3-1 (or the pseudogene TRBV3-2) and TRBJ1-2; a possible D gene is TRBD1 (6 bases). Looked up from germline, CDR1 is LGHDT and CDR2 is YNNKEL (reference sequence). CDR3 length: 14 residues. V lost 2 bases, J lost 4 bases, and 11 bases lay in between. The CDR3 spells CASSQTQGSYGYTF. The CDR3 nucleotides are TGTGCCAGCAGCCAAACACAGGGCAGCTATGGCTACACCTTC.

This chain connects TRBV19 to TRBJ1-6; unclear D gene. The length of the CDR3 is 13 residues. In germline, CDR1 is LNHDA, CDR2 SQIVND (reference sequence). Between the trimmed V and J ends, which lost 7 bases and 9 bases, there was a span of 13 bases. CDR3 in DNA: TGTGCCAGTAAGGAAAGAGGGAGTTCACCCCTCCACTTT. It specifies CASKERGSSPLHF.

The rearrangement links TRBV28 to TRBJ2-7, with 10 nucleotides matching TRBD1. The CDR3 extends over 15 amino acids. Germline V lookup: CDR1 MDHEN, CDR2 SYDVKM. V gave up 7 bases and J gave up 2 bases; unmatched junction bases: 8. CDR3 residues: CASTPPGQGTYEQYF. The CDR3 nucleotides read TGTGCCAGCACCCCTCCGGGACAGGGGACCTACGAGCAGTACTTC. Combining the CDR3 with reference TRBV28 and TRBJ2-7 gives the whole variable domain DVKVTQSSRYLVKRTGEKVFLECVQDMDHENMFWYRQDPGLGLRLIYFSYDVKMKEKGDIPEGYSVSREKKERFSLILESASTNQTSMYLCASTPPGQGTYEQYFGPGTRLTVT.

V and J are TRBV5-1 and TRBJ1-1; possibly TRBD1 for D (5 bases). V was shortened by 1 base and J by 0 bases, with 7 bases between the two germline ends. The germline V gene encodes CDR1 SGHRS and CDR2 YFSETQ. The CDR3 loop spans 14 amino acids. The CDR3 sequence is CASSLTGMNTEAFF. DNA of the CDR3: TGCGCCAGCAGCTTGACAGGAATGAACACTGAAGCTTTCTTT.

Only a few counts were recorded for this clone. V and J are TRBV11-3 and TRBJ2-1; D call uncertain. CDR3 length: 13 residues. Germline V gene sequence: CDR1 SGHNT, CDR2 YENEEA. The V end lost 5 bases, the J end lost 0 bases, and 5 bases lay between the germline ends. The CDR3 DNA reads as TGTGCCAGCAGCGCTAGCTCCTACAATGAGCAGTTCTTC. It codes for CASSASSYNEQFF. The whole variable domain, filled in from reference TRBV11-3 and TRBJ2-1, reads EAGVVQSPRYKIIEKKQPVAFWCNPISGHNTLYWYLQNLGQGPELLIRYENEEAVDDSQLPKDRFSAERLKGVDSTLKIQPAELGDSAVYLCASSASSYNEQFFGPGTRLTVL.

This chain joins TRBV4-3 and TRBJ1-5; 8 nucleotides line up with TRBD1. Germline loops: CDR1 LGHNA, CDR2 YSLEER. The CDR3 has 13 amino acids. Trimming removed 8 bases from V and 6 bases from J; junction bases left unmatched: 6. CDR3 sequence (DNA): TGCGCCAGCGCAGGGGGCGCGGGTCAGCCCCAGCATTTT. Residues: CASAGGAGQPQHF.

This chain uses TRBV6-2 or TRBV6-3 with TRBJ2-7, with a weak D call TRBD1 (6 bases). CDR3 length equals 13 residues. V was clipped by 5 bases and J by 8 bases, with 16 bases between them. The germline gives CDR1 MNHEY, CDR2 SVGEGT. The chain's CDR3 is CASSTGQFGKQYF. The DNA for the CDR3 is TGTGCCAGCAGTACTGGACAGTTTGGAAAGCAGTACTTC.

This clone was detected once. The chain combines TRBV12-5 with TRBJ1-1; 9 bases are a match to TRBD1. V was pared by 0 bases and J by 5 bases, with 10 bases of the junction left unmatched. The CDR3 loop spans 17 amino acids. CDR1 LGHNT and CDR2 FRNRAP come from the germline V gene. The CDR3 DNA is TGTGCTAGTGGTTTGGTTTCCGGGACAGGGCGTATTACTGAAGCTTTCTTT. As protein: CASGLVSGTGRITEAFF.

The chain uses TRBV27 and TRBJ2-7, with 7 bases identical to TRBD1. Germline CDR1 and CDR2: MNHEY and SMNVEV (reference sequence). The CDR3 is made up of 13 amino acids. The V segment lost 6 bases and the J segment 5 bases; nucleotides outside the gene matches: 7. The CDR3 DNA reads TGTGCCAGCAGCGGGACAGCTTCTCACGAGCAGTACTTC. This sequence encodes CASSGTASHEQYF.

This clone has only one observation. The chain employs TRBV6-5 and TRBJ1-1; D uncertain. Looked up from germline, CDR1 is MNHEY and CDR2 is SVGAGI. This CDR3 has 13 amino acids. The V gene lost 6 bases and the J gene lost 1 base, with 9 bases spanning the gap. This CDR3 is CASRKTPNTEAFF. The CDR3 DNA is TGTGCCAGCAGGAAGACACCGAACACTGAAGCTTTCTTT.

The CDR3: CASSLGPGGAPPSIQPQHF. Here the CDR3 DNA reads TGTGCCAGCAGCTTAGGTCCGGGAGGGGCTCCTCCCTCAATTCAGCCCCAGCATTTT. This sequence joins TRBV7-9 and TRBJ1-5, with D possibly TRBD1 on 5 matching bases. The CDR3 covers 19 residues. The germline V gene encodes CDR1 SEHNR and CDR2 FQNEAQ (reference sequence). The V and J ends lost 1 base and 6 bases respectively, with 25 bases between them.

The CDR3 bases are TGTGCCAGCTCACATAGCATCGGCCCCTACAATGAGCAGTTCTTC. Amino acids: CASSHSIGPYNEQFF. The chain is built from TRBV18 and TRBJ2-1; no clear D. V lost 4 bases and J 2 bases, leaving 12 bases between the germline ends. The CDR3 runs 15 residues. Germline V gene lookup returns CDR1 KGHSH and CDR2 LQKENI.

The chain uses TRBV10-1 and TRBJ2-1; 8 bases are a match to TRBD2. CDR3 length: 13 amino acids. Germline V CDR1 and CDR2: WNHNN, SYGVQD (reference sequence). The J segment lost 5 bases and the V segment lost 8 bases, leaving 5 bases of the junction unmatched. This CDR3 is CASRGGPNNEQFF. CDR3 nucleotide sequence: TGCGCCAGCCGCGGGGGGCCCAACAATGAGCAGTTCTTC.

This chain links TRBV6-2 or TRBV6-3 with TRBJ2-5; 8 bases fit TRBD1. The V and J ends lost 5 bases and 3 bases, in that order; junction bases with no gene match: 8. The germline V gene has CDR1 MNHEY and CDR2 SVGEGT. The CDR3 has 15 residues. The CDR3, as DNA: TGTGCCAGCAGTGCTCCGGGACAGGCCAAAGAGACCCAGTACTTC. Translated: CASSAPGQAKETQYF.

V usage is TRBV7-9 and J usage is TRBJ1-2; 9 bases fit TRBD1. This CDR3 is built from 13 residues. Germline V gives CDR1 SEHNR, CDR2 FQNEAQ (reference sequence). The V and J ends lost 7 bases and 7 bases, in that order; junction bases with no gene match: 7. This CDR3 reads CASNVQGAVGYTF. Written as DNA, the CDR3 is TGTGCCAGCAACGTACAGGGGGCTGTTGGCTACACCTTC.

This clone was observed a handful of times. This CDR3 reads CASSEDQGGQPQHF. In DNA, the CDR3 is TGTGCCAGCAGTGAAGATCAGGGGGGTCAGCCCCAGCATTTT. This sequence joins TRBV2 and TRBJ1-5, with TRBD1 matching 7 bases. The CDR3 totals 14 residues. The germline gives CDR1 SNHLY, CDR2 FYNNEI. J lost 6 bases, V lost 1 base, and 3 bases had no gene match.

The chain employs TRBV27 and TRBJ2-1; 8 nucleotides line up with TRBD1. CDR3 length: 11 amino acids. CDR1 is MNHEY and CDR2 is SMNVEV in the germline V gene (reference sequence). V trimming: 5 bases; J trimming: 14 bases; junction bases outside the gene matches: 5. Here the CDR3 DNA reads TGTGCCAGCAGTAGACAGGGGAAGGAGTTCTTC. This sequence encodes CASSRQGKEFF.

This sequence joins TRBV6-5 and TRBJ2-7; 8 nucleotides align to TRBD1. CDR3 length: 15 residues. The junction had 8 bases not matched to a gene; V was cut back by 6 bases and J by 1 base. Germline CDR1 is MNHEY and CDR2 is SVGAGI. The CDR3 sequence: CASRPDRGRSYEQYF. CDR3 sequence (DNA): TGTGCCAGCAGACCCGACAGGGGAAGGTCCTACGAGCAGTACTTC.